This TCR beta chain was captured by sequencing in a study of cytomegalovirus exposure and HLA in healthy donors. Findings and caveats of the study: Reportedly, cytomegalovirus status was diagnosed with high sensitivity and specificity.

CDR3 length equals 15 residues. V lost 0 bases, J lost 5 bases, and 9 bases lay in between. Germline CDR1 SGHRS, CDR2 YFSETQ. Only in-frame clones appear in the TCRdb table, and some are missing; sequencing was by immunoSEQ multiplex PCR. The table lists approximately 150,000 clones, roughly 89% of them singletons. While the first cohort had 600 to 800 subjects, the donors belonged to the separate validation cohort of over a hundred subjects. This clone was counted between two and nine times. The target antigen is unknown. The source is a woman aged 25 to 45 in good health and CMV-seronegative. The sequencing sample was made of PBMCs. The J gene is TRBJ1-6, the V gene TRBV5-1; D is uncertain. The DNA for the CDR3 is TGCGCCAGCAGCTTGGGTACAGCAAATAATTCACCCCTCCACTTT. Its translation: CASSLGTANNSPLHF.